Shown below are 27 T cell receptor beta chains from a single sample sequenced in a study of T-cell memory formation after mild COVID-19. TCRdb itself ran the 5' RACE reads through MiXCR, one entry per CDR3 protein. The top ten hold 40% of the sample, which has 90,000 to 120,000 distinct CDR3 sequences, 11% seen once. The material sequenced was PBMCs or a T cell subset sorted from them (not recorded which). All receptors derive from a man younger than 35 who had mild COVID-19 (a few samples of this study predate the infection). Cell type and time point are not known.

This clonotype has just a few counts. The chain recombines TRBV4-1 with TRBJ2-5, with TRBD1 matching 8 bases. The CDR3 has 15 amino acids. After removal of 4 bases from V and 5 bases from J, the junction contained 9 bases not matched to a gene. Germline V gene data show CDR1 as MGHRA and CDR2 as YSYEKL. DNA for the CDR3: TGCGCCAGCAGCCCATCAGGGGGCGCGGGGGAGACCCAGTACTTC. Protein sequence: CASSPSGGAGETQYF.

This clonotype has a handful of counts. The V gene is TRBV28, the J gene TRBJ2-5, with no clear D. V shed 5 bases and J shed 5 bases, with 18 bases lying between them. This CDR3 comprises 15 residues. Germline V gene sequence: CDR1 MDHEN, CDR2 SYDVKM. DNA of the CDR3: TGTGCCAGCAGTCTGGGATCCGCTGGGCACGAGACCCAGTACTTC. Encoded protein: CASSLGSAGHETQYF.

The table lists this clonotype with a few counts. The chain has TRBV7-6 and TRBJ1-5; perhaps TRBD1 as D (5 bases). Germline V gene lookup returns CDR1 SGHVS and CDR2 FNYEAQ. The CDR3 spans 15 residues. With 1 base removed from V and 2 bases from J, the gap between germline ends came to 9 bases. CDR3 loop: CASSLVPQGNQPQHF. The CDR3 nucleotides are TGTGCCAGCAGCTTAGTCCCACAGGGCAATCAGCCCCAGCATTTT.

V is TRBV12-3 or TRBV12-4 and J is TRBJ1-1, with a possible D match to TRBD1 (5 bases). The CDR3 runs 14 residues. Trimming removed 5 bases from V and 4 bases from J, with 14 bases in between. The CDR3 sequence is CASSQTGGSTEAFF. DNA for the CDR3: TGTGCCAGCAGTCAAACGGGGGGGAGCACTGAAGCTTTCTTT.

The chain combines TRBV7-6 with TRBJ2-7; D ambiguous. The CDR3 contains 12 residues. Germline CDR1 and CDR2: SGHVS and FNYEAQ. V gave up 3 bases and J gave up 5 bases, with 8 bases separating them. CDR3 nucleotide sequence: TGTGCCAGCAGCTTCCCCAGTGACGAGCAGTACTTC. Its translation is CASSFPSDEQYF.

The chain employs TRBV7-3 and TRBJ1-3; D is unclear. Between the trimmed V and J ends, which lost 2 bases and 0 bases, there was a span of 11 bases. The CDR3 totals 16 residues. Germline CDR1 and CDR2: SGHTA and FQGTGA. The CDR3 reads CASSLPFVVSGNTIYF. CDR3 sequence (DNA): TGTGCCAGCAGCTTACCCTTCGTTGTCTCTGGAAACACCATATATTTT.

This clonotype was seen a handful of times. V usage is TRBV29-1 and J usage is TRBJ2-2; possibly TRBD1 or TRBD2 for D (5 bases each). V gave up 0 bases and J gave up 6 bases, with 14 bases separating them. The CDR3 is 15 residues long. Germline CDR1 and CDR2: SQVTM and ANQGSEA. The CDR3 is CSVEDSRDLPGELFF. As DNA, the CDR3 is TGCAGCGTTGAAGACTCCCGGGACCTCCCCGGGGAGCTGTTTTTT.

The chain combines TRBV5-1 with TRBJ2-1; no clear D gene. The J call is in doubt because the DNA end fits TRBJ2-5 better. CDR1 is SGHRS, CDR2 YFSETQ, per germline. This CDR3 comprises 12 residues. The chain's CDR3 is CASSAVRETQYF. CDR3 bases: TGCGCCAGCAGCGCAGTCCGGGAGACCCAGTACTTC.

The table lists this clonotype with many counts. The chain couples TRBV6-5 to TRBJ2-7; perhaps TRBD1 as D (5 bases). This CDR3 is built from 12 residues. V lost 2 bases and J lost 3, with 5 bases in between. CDR1 MNHEY and CDR2 SVGAGI come from the germline V gene. The CDR3 DNA sequence: TGTGCCAGCAGTTACGACAGCTACGAGCAGTACGTC. It specifies CASSYDSYEQYV.

This clonotype has more than one count but fewer than ten. The J gene is TRBJ2-1, the V gene TRBV7-6; 7 bases are shared with TRBD1. Per the germline V gene, CDR1 is SGHVS and CDR2 is FNYEAQ. V was pared by 5 bases and J by 8 bases, with 12 bases of the junction left unmatched. The CDR3 is made up of 15 amino acids. CDR3 nucleotides: TGTGCCAGCAGCAAAGACAGGGCCGCGTTTCATGAGCAGTTCTTC. It is translated as CASSKDRAAFHEQFF.

This clonotype has a handful of counts. The chain has TRBV9 and TRBJ2-6; D gene unclear. The V end was cut by 4 bases, the J end by 0 bases, with 8 bases between. Per germline, CDR1 SGDLS and CDR2 YYNGEE. The CDR3 is 15 residues long. CDR3 sequence: CASSIRGSGANVLTF. For the CDR3, the DNA is TGTGCCAGCAGCATAAGAGGCTCTGGGGCCAACGTCCTGACTTTC. Together with reference TRBV9 and TRBJ2-6, the CDR3 gives the full variable domain: DSGVTQTPKHLITATGQRVTLRCSPRSGDLSVYWYQQSLDQGLQFLIQYYNGEERAKGNILERFSAQQFPDLHSELNLSSLELGDSALYFCASSIRGSGANVLTFGAGSRLTVL.

This clonotype has only a few counts. The chain uses TRBV7-9 and TRBJ2-1; a weak D match, TRBD2 (6 bases). V was cut by 3 bases and J by 9 bases, with 21 bases left in between. The CDR3 has 16 residues. Germline CDR1 SEHNR, CDR2 FQNEAQ (reference sequence). The CDR3 reads CASSFTRDRGNGEQFF. The CDR3, as DNA: TGTGCCAGCAGCTTCACGCGGGACCGGGGGAACGGTGAGCAGTTCTTC. The entire variable domain, with the rest obtained from reference TRBV7-9 and TRBJ2-1, is as follows: DTGVSQNPRHKITKRGQNVTFRCDPISEHNRLYWYRQTLGQGPEFLTYFQNEAQLEKSRLLSDRFSAERPKGSFSTLEIQRTEQGDSAMYLCASSFTRDRGNGEQFFGPGTRLTVL.

This clonotype has more than one count but fewer than ten. The rearrangement joins TRBV5-6 to TRBJ2-3; 7 bases fit TRBD1. This CDR3 spans 15 amino acids. Trimming took 4 bases from V and 2 from J; bases not matched to a gene: 7. The germline CDR1 and CDR2 sequences are SGHDT and YYEEEE. CDR3 sequence reads: CASSVRDSNTDTQYF. CDR3 DNA sequence: TGTGCCAGCAGCGTCCGGGACAGCAACACAGATACGCAGTATTTT.

This chain joins TRBV27 and TRBJ2-7; D call uncertain. The CDR3 has 12 amino acids. Germline-derived CDR1 and CDR2 are MNHEY and SMNVEV (reference sequence). Trimming cost V 11 bases and J 2 bases, with 13 bases left between them. The CDR3 DNA is TGTGCCGGTGATCGAAGCCCCTACGAGCAGTACGTC. This gives the protein CAGDRSPYEQYV.

The chain's CDR3 is CASSSPNTEAFF. The CDR3, as DNA: TGTGCCAGCAGCTCTCCGAACACTGAAGCTTTCTTT. The chain is built from TRBV7-9 and TRBJ1-1; the D is unclear. The length of the CDR3 is 12 residues. Trimming shortened V by 4 bases and J by 1 base, and 4 bases separated the two germline ends. Germline CDR1 reads SEHNR; CDR2 reads FQNEAQ (reference sequence).

This chain uses TRBV29-1 with TRBJ2-5, with a tentative D call TRBD1 (5 bases). V was trimmed by 1 base and J by 2 bases, leaving 8 bases between them. The CDR3 is 13 amino acids. Looked up from germline, CDR1 is SQVTM and CDR2 is ANQGSEA. This CDR3 reads CSVEGQQQETQYF. For the CDR3, the DNA is TGCAGCGTTGAAGGACAGCAACAAGAGACCCAGTACTTC.

Ten or more counts support this clonotype. The chain combines TRBV7-6 with TRBJ2-3; D gene uncertain. Per the germline V gene, CDR1 is SGHVS and CDR2 is FNYEAQ. Trimming stripped 6 bases from V and 7 bases from J, with 17 bases between. The CDR3 spans 14 residues. CDR3 in DNA: TGTGCCAGCAGTCCTATGTTTACGGCGAATACGCAGTATTTT. It specifies CASSPMFTANTQYF.

The gene calls are TRBV4-1 and TRBJ2-1; 9 bases align to TRBD1. Trimming took 3 bases from V and 5 from J; bases not matched to a gene: 8. Germline CDR1 MGHRA, CDR2 YSYEKL. This CDR3 comprises 16 residues. CDR3 bases: TGCGCCAGCAGCCACGAAGACAGGGGGAGAGACAATGAGCAGTTCTTC. Translating it yields CASSHEDRGRDNEQFF.

This rearrangement joins TRBV6-5 to TRBJ2-2; D is unresolved. CDR3 length equals 12 residues. Trimming stripped 3 bases from V and 10 bases from J, with 9 bases between. Looked up from germline, CDR1 is MNHEY and CDR2 is SVGAGI. CDR3 residues: CASSYVGEELFF. As DNA, the CDR3 is TGTGCCAGCAGTTATGTGGGCGAGGAGCTGTTTTTT.

Comment on this clonotype: This may stem from a read error, because a much larger clone lies one nucleotide away. The CDR3 loop reads CARSLTGELFF. In nucleotides, the CDR3 is TGTGCCAGAAGCCTCACCGGGGAGCTGTTTTTT. This chain links TRBV12-3 or TRBV12-4 with TRBJ2-2; D gene ambiguous. This CDR3 spans 11 amino acids. The V end lost 9 bases, the J end lost 4 bases, and 6 bases lay between the germline ends.

The chain carries TRBV4-3 and TRBJ2-5; 7 nucleotides line up with TRBD1. This CDR3 comprises 15 residues. V was clipped by 3 bases and J by 5 bases; unmatched bases: 9. Germline V gene lookup returns CDR1 LGHNA and CDR2 YSLEER. DNA of the CDR3: TGCGCCAGCAGCCAGATGGACAGGACGGGGGAGACCCAGTACTTC. As protein: CASSQMDRTGETQYF.

The gene calls are TRBV27 and TRBJ2-6; D remains ambiguous. The CDR3 is made up of 14 amino acids. Trimming took 3 bases from V and 4 from J, leaving 7 bases between them. CDR1 is MNHEY, CDR2 SMNVEV, per germline (reference sequence). CDR3 sequence (DNA): TGTGCCAGCAGTTTTCTCCTCGGGGCCAACGTCCTGACTTTC. Residues: CASSFLLGANVLTF.

This clonotype was seen at least ten times. The J gene is TRBJ2-7, the V gene TRBV20-1; no firm D call. The CDR3 sequence is 14 residues long. With 0 bases removed from V and 1 base from J, the gap between germline ends came to 10 bases. The germline CDR1 and CDR2 sequences are DFQATT and SNEGSKA (reference sequence). The CDR3 coding sequence is TGCAGTGCTAGAGATCCGGCGCATTCCTACGAGCAGTACTTC. Translation gives CSARDPAHSYEQYF.

The rearrangement joins TRBV12-3 or TRBV12-4 to TRBJ1-1, with D tentatively TRBD1 (6 bases). CDR3 length: 17 amino acids. The germline V and J ends were trimmed by 7 bases and 0 bases, with 21 bases remaining between them. DNA of the CDR3: TGTGCCAGCACCTTAGGACGGGGGCAAGGGGTGAACACTGAAGCTTTCTTT. Its translation is CASTLGRGQGVNTEAFF.

The chain combines TRBV7-8 with TRBJ2-3; no firm D call. Germline-derived CDR1 and CDR2 are SGHVS and FQNEAQ. This CDR3 has 13 residues. V was trimmed by 1 base and J by 4 bases, leaving 6 bases between them. The CDR3 coding sequence is TGTGCCAGCAGCTTAGGGCCCCCAGATACGCAGTATTTT. This sequence encodes CASSLGPPDTQYF.

V usage is TRBV3-1 and J usage is TRBJ2-3, with TRBD2 matching 12 bases. This CDR3 is 17 amino acids long. Germline loops: CDR1 LGHDT, CDR2 YNNKEL (reference sequence). V was pared by 0 bases and J by 2 bases, with 3 bases of the junction left unmatched. CDR3 DNA: TGTGCCAGCAGCCAAGATCTAGCGGGGGGGCCCACAGATACGCAGTATTTT. Its translation: CASSQDLAGGPTDTQYF.

The J gene is TRBJ1-3, the V gene TRBV7-8, with 7 bases that match TRBD1. Germline V CDR1 and CDR2: SGHVS, FQNEAQ. The CDR3 has 13 amino acids. V trimming: 5 bases; J trimming: 4 bases; junction bases outside the gene matches: 2. Here the CDR3 reads CASSDREGNTIYF. The CDR3 region has the DNA TGTGCCAGCAGCGACAGGGAAGGAAACACCATATATTTT.